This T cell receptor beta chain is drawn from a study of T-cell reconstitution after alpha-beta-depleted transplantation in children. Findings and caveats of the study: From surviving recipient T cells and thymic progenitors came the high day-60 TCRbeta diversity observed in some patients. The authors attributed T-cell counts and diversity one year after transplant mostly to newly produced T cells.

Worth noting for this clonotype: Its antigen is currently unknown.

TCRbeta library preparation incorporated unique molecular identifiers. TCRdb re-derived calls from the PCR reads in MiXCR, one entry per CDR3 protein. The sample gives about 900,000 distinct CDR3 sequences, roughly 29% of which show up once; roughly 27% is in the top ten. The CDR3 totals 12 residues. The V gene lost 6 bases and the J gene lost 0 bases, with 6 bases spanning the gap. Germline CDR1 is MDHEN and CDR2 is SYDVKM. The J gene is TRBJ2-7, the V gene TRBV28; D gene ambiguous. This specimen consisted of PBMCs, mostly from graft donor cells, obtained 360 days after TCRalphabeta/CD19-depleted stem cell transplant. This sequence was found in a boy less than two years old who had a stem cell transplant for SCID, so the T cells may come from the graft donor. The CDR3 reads CASRHLSYEQYF. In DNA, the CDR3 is TGTGCCAGCAGGCACCTCTCCTACGAGCAGTACTTC.